This section outlines one TCR beta chain sequence together with its context. Per the germline V gene, CDR1 is SGHAT and CDR2 is FQNNGV. Trimming cost V 3 bases and J 0 bases, with 7 bases left between them. The CDR3 totals 14 residues. This specimen comes from a study of cytomegalovirus exposure and HLA in healthy donors. It was with 60 Vbeta and 13 Jbeta primers that the PCR ran. Method: immunoSEQ multiplex PCR; TCRdb's copy keeps in-frame clones and lacks some. The data contain more than 80,000 clones, roughly 74% of them singletons. The rearrangement links TRBV11-2 to TRBJ2-3, with D possibly matching TRBD1 (6 bases). The receptor comes from a man aged 35-49 years in good health and CMV-seronegative. Sequencing was done on a sample of PBMCs. CDR3 sequence reads: CASSFGQSTDTQYF. CDR3 sequence (DNA): TGTGCCAGCAGCTTCGGACAGAGCACAGATACGCAGTATTTT.